Each of the 26 T cell receptor beta chains below was sequenced from the same sample in a study of blood T cell repertoires in COVID-19. Generated by immunoSEQ multiplex PCR, the TCRdb table keeps only in-frame clones and is missing some. The sample holds around 450,000 clones; approximately 90% are singletons and the top ten take 4% to 5.5%. Source material: peripheral blood. The receptors shown here come from a woman aged 25 to 39 with acute or convalescent COVID-19.

Only one count was recorded for this clone. This chain connects TRBV3-1 (or the pseudogene TRBV3-2) to TRBJ1-5; a possible D gene is TRBD1 (6 bases). V lost 4 bases and J lost 5, with 15 bases in between. The CDR3 spans 15 residues. CDR1 and CDR2 from the germline V gene are LGHDT and YNNKEL (reference sequence). CDR3 nucleotide sequence: TGTGCCAGCAGCCGCGGGGGAGGGACATATCAGCCCCAGCATTTT. It translates to CASSRGGGTYQPQHF.

J is TRBJ2-5 and V is TRBV6-2 or TRBV6-3; the match to TRBD2 covers 13 bases. The V gene end was trimmed by 3 bases and the J gene end by 3 bases; junction bases not matched to a gene: 7. Per the germline V gene, CDR1 is MNHEY and CDR2 is SVGEGT. This CDR3 contains 17 residues. Written as DNA, the CDR3 is TGTGCCAGCAGTTATGGGGCACTAGCGGGGGGGAAAGAGACCCAGTACTTC. This sequence encodes CASSYGALAGGKETQYF.

CDR3: CASSQVGAGGPRHTDTQYF. DNA for the CDR3: TGTGCCAGCAGCCAAGTTGGGGCGGGGGGGCCGAGACACACAGATACGCAGTATTTT. The chain recombines TRBV4-2 with TRBJ2-3, with 9 nucleotides matching TRBD2. V was clipped by 1 base and J by 2 bases; unmatched bases: 13. The CDR3 totals 19 residues. Looked up from germline, CDR1 is LGHNA and CDR2 is YNFKEQ.

The rearrangement links TRBV6-5 to TRBJ2-1; D gene unclear. The germline V and J ends were trimmed by 7 bases and 6 bases, with 10 bases remaining between them. The germline V gene has CDR1 MNHEY and CDR2 SVGAGI. The CDR3 is made up of 12 amino acids. The CDR3 is CASTSTGNEQFF. CDR3 DNA sequence: TGTGCCAGCACCTCCACGGGCAATGAGCAGTTCTTC.

Many counts were recorded for this clone. The V call is TRBV18, the J call TRBJ1-1, with D perhaps matching TRBD1 (6 bases). Trimming took off 4 bases at V and 1 base at J, with 10 bases between the two ends. The CDR3 consists of 14 residues. Germline CDR1 and CDR2: KGHSH and LQKENI. CDR3 loop: CASSQSTGNTEAFF. The CDR3 bases are TGTGCCAGCTCACAATCGACAGGGAACACTGAAGCTTTCTTT.

The chain is built from TRBV7-3 and TRBJ2-3; no firm D call. Looked up from germline, CDR1 is SGHTA and CDR2 is FQGTGA. With 3 bases removed from V and 0 bases from J, the gap between germline ends came to 4 bases. This CDR3 comprises 13 residues. CDR3 region: CASSFQSTDTQYF. CDR3 bases: TGTGCCAGCAGCTTTCAAAGCACAGATACGCAGTATTTT.

Worth noting for this clone: The sample carries other DNA sequences with the same CDR3. The V gene is TRBV12-3 or TRBV12-4, the J gene TRBJ2-7; a weak D match, TRBD2 (5 bases). V lost 3 bases and J 5 bases, leaving 8 bases between the germline ends. This CDR3 comprises 12 residues. CDR3 loop: CASSLGVNEQYF. CDR3 nucleotide sequence: TGTGCCAGCAGTTTGGGAGTGAACGAGCAGTACTTC.

The V gene is TRBV24-1, the J gene TRBJ1-4, with D possibly TRBD1 on 6 matching bases. Trimming removed 2 bases at V and 8 bases at J, with 17 bases between. Germline CDR1 and CDR2: KGHDR and SFDVKD. The CDR3 sequence is 16 residues long. CDR3 bases: TGTGCCACCAGTGATTCGCGGACAGAGCAAAACGAAAAACTGTTTTTT. This codes for CATSDSRTEQNEKLFF.

The gene calls are TRBV30 and TRBJ1-1, with a tentative D call TRBD1 (6 bases). The CDR3 totals 13 residues. V shed 3 bases and J shed 10 bases, with 18 bases lying between them. Germline-derived CDR1 and CDR2 are GTSNPN and SVGIG (reference sequence). The CDR3 protein is CAWSLRTELGAFF. The CDR3 DNA sequence: TGTGCCTGGAGCCTTCGGACAGAATTGGGAGCTTTCTTT.

The chain recombines TRBV24-1 with TRBJ2-3, with 10 nucleotides matching TRBD1. CDR1 KGHDR and CDR2 SFDVKD come from the germline V gene. This CDR3 is built from 16 residues. V was clipped by 5 bases and J by 3 bases; unmatched bases: 7. The chain's CDR3 is CATSGRGQGRTDTQYF. In DNA form, the CDR3 reads TGTGCCACCAGTGGCCGGGGACAGGGGAGGACAGATACGCAGTATTTT.

V gene TRBV18 combines with J gene TRBJ1-1; 9 nucleotides agree with TRBD1. From germline, CDR1 is KGHSH and CDR2 LQKENI. V shed 4 bases and J 6 bases; nucleotides not matched to a gene: 9. This CDR3 region has 15 residues. The CDR3: CASSLRDRAMPEAFF. As DNA, the CDR3 is TGTGCCAGCTCACTGCGGGACAGGGCGATGCCTGAAGCTTTCTTT.

This chain connects TRBV5-4 to TRBJ2-1, with TRBD2 matching 13 bases. Germline lookup yields CDR1 SGHNT and CDR2 YYREEE (reference sequence). CDR3 size: 18 residues. V dropped 0 bases and J dropped 4; count of bases not matched to a gene: 7. The CDR3: CASSLGPLAGGNYNEQFF. As DNA, the CDR3 is TGTGCCAGCAGCTTGGGGCCACTAGCGGGGGGGAATTACAATGAGCAGTTCTTC.

The V call is TRBV3-1 (or the pseudogene TRBV3-2), the J call TRBJ1-2, with D perhaps matching TRBD1 (6 bases). The CDR3 spans 13 residues. The V gene lost 0 bases and the J gene lost 5 bases, with 7 bases spanning the gap. Germline V gene data show CDR1 as LGHDT and CDR2 as YNNKEL (reference sequence). For the CDR3, the DNA is TGTGCCAGCAGCCAAGAGACAGGTTATGGCTACACCTTC. Translation gives CASSQETGYGYTF.

The CDR3 bases are TGTGCCAGCAGTCCAAATTTGGGCGATCGAGAACCCCTCCACTTT. Translation: CASSPNLGDREPLHF. The V and J genes are TRBV6-5 and TRBJ1-6; D gene unclear. The CDR3 is 15 amino acids. Germline values: CDR1 MNHEY, CDR2 SVGAGI. Trimming stripped 5 bases from V and 12 bases from J, with 20 bases between.

This chain connects TRBV27 to TRBJ2-2; no clear D. The V and J ends lost 5 bases and 5 bases respectively, with 6 bases between them. The CDR3 covers 12 residues. Per the germline V gene, CDR1 is MNHEY and CDR2 is SMNVEV (reference sequence). The CDR3 spells CASSLQTGELFF. For the CDR3, the DNA is TGTGCCAGCAGTCTACAGACCGGGGAGCTGTTTTTT.

The J gene is TRBJ1-4, the V gene TRBV9, with TRBD1 matching over 7 bases. Germline V CDR1 and CDR2: SGDLS, YYNGEE. J was trimmed by 3 bases and V by 4 bases; bases with no gene match: 6. The CDR3 has 15 residues. CDR3 sequence reads: CASSSRQGSNEKLFF. CDR3 nucleotides: TGTGCCAGCAGCAGCCGACAGGGATCTAATGAAAAACTGTTTTTT.

The V gene is TRBV29-1, the J gene TRBJ2-3; possibly TRBD2 for D (5 bases). CDR1 and CDR2 (germline): SQVTM, ANQGSEA. The length of the CDR3 is 12 residues. Trimming stripped 4 bases from V and 7 bases from J, with 12 bases between. The CDR3 coding sequence is TGCAGCGTTGGGCTTCGAGGGAATACGCAGTATTTT. Translation gives CSVGLRGNTQYF.

The gene calls are TRBV5-1 and TRBJ2-1; 8 bases map to TRBD1. Germline lookup yields CDR1 SGHRS and CDR2 YFSETQ. The CDR3 is 15 residues long. The V gene end was trimmed by 0 bases and the J gene end by 7 bases; junction bases not matched to a gene: 6. The chain's CDR3 is CASSLADRGGNEQFF. The CDR3 bases are TGCGCCAGCAGCTTGGCCGACAGGGGAGGTAATGAGCAGTTCTTC.

The gene calls are TRBV15 and TRBJ1-4; TRBD1 matches at 9 bases. The V segment lost 3 bases and the J segment 7 bases; nucleotides outside the gene matches: 9. CDR1 LNHNV and CDR2 YYDKDF come from the germline V gene (reference sequence). This CDR3 has 16 amino acids. The CDR3 DNA reads as TGTGCCACCAGCAGGAGACAGGGGGACACGGGTGAAAAACTGTTTTTT. It yields the protein CATSRRQGDTGEKLFF.

The chain is built from TRBV19 and TRBJ1-6; 9 bases map to TRBD1. CDR1 LNHDA and CDR2 SQIVND come from the germline V gene (reference sequence). This CDR3 has 21 residues. Trimming at V came to 5 bases and at J to 0 bases, leaving 17 bases not matched to a gene. The DNA for the CDR3 is TGTGCCAGTAGTCCTGAACCCGGACAGGGGCGATACAGCTCCTATAATTCACCCCTCCACTTT. Protein: CASSPEPGQGRYSSYNSPLHF.

The chain joins TRBV5-1 to TRBJ2-2; D is ambiguous. V lost 9 bases and J lost 0, with 9 bases in between. Per germline, CDR1 SGHRS and CDR2 YFSETQ. The CDR3 totals 13 residues. CDR3 sequence reads: CATGGANTGELFF. The CDR3 nucleotides are TGCGCCACCGGCGGAGCGAACACCGGGGAGCTGTTTTTT.

The chain links TRBV6-5 to TRBJ2-1, with 8 bases fitting TRBD1. Unmatched junction bases numbered 9, after V lost 5 bases and J lost 9 bases. This CDR3 is 14 amino acids long. The germline V gene has CDR1 MNHEY and CDR2 SVGAGI. The DNA of the CDR3 is TGTGCCAGCAGTATGGACAGGGTAATCAGTGAGCAGTTCTTC. As protein: CASSMDRVISEQFF.

This rearrangement joins TRBV6-5 to TRBJ1-6, with D maybe TRBD1 (6 bases). The CDR3 contains 14 residues. The V end lost 6 bases, the J end lost 7 bases, and 13 bases lay between the germline ends. CDR1 MNHEY and CDR2 SVGAGI come from the germline V gene. CDR3 sequence reads: CASRGTLGNSPLHF. CDR3 sequence (DNA): TGTGCCAGCAGGGGGACACTCGGGAATTCACCCCTCCACTTT.

This chain connects TRBV3-1 (or the pseudogene TRBV3-2) to TRBJ1-5; D is possibly TRBD1 (6 bases). This CDR3 has 16 residues. The germline gives CDR1 LGHDT, CDR2 YNNKEL (reference sequence). V was pared by 0 bases and J by 6 bases, with 15 bases between. Written as DNA, the CDR3 is TGTGCCAGCAGCCAAGATTTAGACAGGAAAGGTCAGCCCCAGCATTTT. Translated: CASSQDLDRKGQPQHF.

This rearrangement joins TRBV10-3 to TRBJ1-2; 8 positions match TRBD1. This CDR3 has 13 residues. V shed 5 bases and J 8 bases; nucleotides not matched to a gene: 7. Germline values: CDR1 ENHRY, CDR2 SYGVKD. CDR3 nucleotides: TGTGCCATCAGTAACGACAGGGGATGGGGCTACACCTTC. Its translation: CAISNDRGWGYTF.

The chain joins TRBV11-2 to TRBJ1-2, with TRBD1 identical over 10 bases. V gave up 5 bases and J gave up 6 bases; unmatched junction bases: 12. The CDR3 is 16 amino acids. Germline CDR1 and CDR2: SGHAT and FQNNGV. This CDR3 reads CASSDGPTGGYHGYTF. The CDR3 nucleotides are TGTGCCAGCAGCGATGGGCCGACAGGGGGCTATCATGGCTACACCTTC. Drawing the rest from reference TRBV11-2 and TRBJ1-2, the complete variable domain is EAGVAQSPRYKIIEKRQSVAFWCNPISGHATLYWYQQILGQGPKLLIQFQNNGVVDDSQLPKDRFSAERLKGVDSTLKIQPAKLEDSAVYLCASSDGPTGGYHGYTFGSGTRLTVV.